The 3 T cell receptor beta chains listed next were all sequenced from one sample in a study of identical twins listed by TCRdb under 2016. The method was 5' RACE. The sample was run on an Illumina HiSeq 2000. The raw public data were reprocessed by TCRdb itself: fastp quality trimming at Q25, MiXCR clonotype calling, in-frame beta chains only. Rows with a matching CDR3 protein are joined into one entry that keeps the most common DNA and genes. Within this sample are about 520,000 distinct CDR3 sequences, with less than 25% of them counted one time only. The ten largest clones add up to 0.8% to 1% of the sample. The sample was also linked to a second study, of T cells expressing NK-cell markers.

What was sequenced was CD4+ T cells sorted from blood. Receptors were obtained from a woman under 30 in good health.

The CDR3 sequence is CSARSLEIYEQYF. The CDR3 DNA reads TGCAGTGCTAGGAGCCTTGAGATCTACGAGCAGTACTTC. The gene calls are TRBV20-1 and TRBJ2-7, with unresolved D. Germline CDR1 reads DFQATT; CDR2 reads SNEGSKA (reference sequence). The V end lost 3 bases, the J end lost 3 bases, and 12 bases lay between the germline ends. The CDR3 contains 13 residues.

This clonotype was seen a handful of times. The chain is built from TRBV20-1 and TRBJ2-1; tentative D call: TRBD1 (6 bases). The V and J ends lost 1 base and 9 bases respectively, with 19 bases between them. Germline V gives CDR1 DFQATT, CDR2 SNEGSKA (reference sequence). There are 15 residues in the CDR3. The CDR3 DNA reads as TGCAGTGCTAGAGTTGATAACGGACGAGGGGGTGAGCAGTTCTTC. This codes for CSARVDNGRGGEQFF.

CDR3 loop: CASSARDRKETQYF. In nucleotides, the CDR3 is TGTGCCAGCAGTGCCCGGGACAGGAAAGAGACCCAGTACTTC. The rearrangement joins TRBV12-3 or TRBV12-4 to TRBJ2-5; TRBD1 agrees at 8 bases. This CDR3 region has 14 residues. Trimming at V came to 5 bases and at J to 3 bases, leaving 5 bases not matched to a gene.